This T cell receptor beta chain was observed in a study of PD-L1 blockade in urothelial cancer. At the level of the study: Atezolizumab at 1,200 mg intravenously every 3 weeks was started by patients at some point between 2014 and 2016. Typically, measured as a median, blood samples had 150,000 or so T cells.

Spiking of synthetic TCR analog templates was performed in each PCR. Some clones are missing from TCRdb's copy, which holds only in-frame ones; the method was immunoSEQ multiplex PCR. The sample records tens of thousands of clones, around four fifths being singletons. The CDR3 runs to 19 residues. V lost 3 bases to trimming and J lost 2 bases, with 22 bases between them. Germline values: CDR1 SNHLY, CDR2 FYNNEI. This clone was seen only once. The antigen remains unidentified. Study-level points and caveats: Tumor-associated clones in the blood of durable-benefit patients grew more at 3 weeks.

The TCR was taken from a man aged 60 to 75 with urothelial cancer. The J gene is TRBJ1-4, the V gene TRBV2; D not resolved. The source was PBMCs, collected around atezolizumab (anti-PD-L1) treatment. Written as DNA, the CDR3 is TGTGCCAGCAGTGATAGGTGGGCAGTTAAGAAGTCGACTAATGAAAAACTGTTTTTT. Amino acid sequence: CASSDRWAVKKSTNEKLFF. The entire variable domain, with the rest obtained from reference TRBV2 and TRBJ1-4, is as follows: EPEVTQTPSHQVTQMGQEVILRCVPISNHLYFYWYRQILGQKVEFLVSFYNNEISEKSEIFDDQFSVERPDGSNFTLKIRSTKLEDSAMYFCASSDRWAVKKSTNEKLFFGSGTQLSVL.